Below, 32 T cell receptor beta chains from the same sample are listed, as sequenced in a study of radiation and T cells in renal cell carcinoma (dated by TCRdb to between 2020 and 2021). This specimen's time point label, per the study, means: baseline pretreatment blood. The label giving this sample's treatment or condition can be read as: 15 Gy SBRT to primary tumor, nephrectomy 4 weeks later. The receptor library was made with the immunoSEQ multiplex PCR assay. TCRdb retrieved this table from immuneACCESS and kept in-frame rearrangements only. Not all clones are present; in checked studies, unresolved V genes account for under half, and no reason is known for the remainder. The table for this sample lists some 150,000 clones; around four fifths of them were counted only once. Together, the top ten hold under 25% of the sample. Sequencing was performed on blood, taken from a patient whose treatment included radiotherapy and nephrectomy. All receptors come from a woman between 45 and 65 years old with renal cell carcinoma.

This chain connects TRBV5-1 to TRBJ1-5, with unresolved D. Trimming pared 0 bases from V and 0 bases from J, leaving 7 bases between. Germline V gene lookup returns CDR1 SGHRS and CDR2 YFSETQ. The length of the CDR3 is 15 residues. The DNA of the CDR3 is TGCGCCAGCAGCTTGGACAGTAATAGCAATCAGCCCCAGCATTTT. Its translation: CASSLDSNSNQPQHF.

The chain links TRBV15 to TRBJ1-4, with unresolved D. The V end was cut by 0 bases, the J end by 6 bases, with 8 bases between. Germline loops: CDR1 LNHNV, CDR2 YYDKDF (reference sequence). The CDR3 is 14 amino acids. The CDR3 nucleotides read TGTGCCACCAGCAGAGATAGGGCAGATGAAAAACTGTTTTTT. Amino acids: CATSRDRADEKLFF.

The chain carries TRBV4-2 and TRBJ2-2; no firm D call. Germline V CDR1 and CDR2: LGHNA, YNFKEQ. This CDR3 comprises 13 residues. The germline V and J ends were trimmed by 2 bases and 6 bases, with 7 bases remaining between them. This chain's CDR3 is CASSQSVPGELFF. The CDR3 DNA is TGTGCCAGCAGCCAATCGGTCCCCGGGGAGCTGTTTTTT.

The V and J genes are TRBV7-9 and TRBJ2-1; 10 nucleotides line up with TRBD1. CDR1 and CDR2 (germline): SEHNR, FQNEAQ (reference sequence). There are 14 residues in the CDR3. J gave up 9 bases and V 5 bases, and 7 bases lay outside the gene matches. The CDR3 sequence is CASSLPGQGSEQFF. The CDR3 DNA follows: TGTGCCAGCAGCCTTCCGGGACAGGGGAGTGAGCAGTTCTTC.

The chain joins TRBV6-6 to TRBJ2-7; D is possibly TRBD2 (5 bases). Germline V gene data show CDR1 as MNHNY and CDR2 as SVGAGI (reference sequence). V lost 2 bases and J lost 2, with 10 bases in between. The CDR3 length is 14 residues. This CDR3 is CASSYGSETYEQYF. The CDR3 region has the DNA TGTGCCAGCAGTTACGGGAGTGAAACCTACGAGCAGTACTTC.

As concerns this clone: The sample carries other DNA sequences with the same CDR3. The chain uses TRBV9 and TRBJ2-7; TRBD1 might be the D (6 bases). Trimming pared 0 bases from V and 0 bases from J, leaving 10 bases between. Germline loops: CDR1 SGDLS, CDR2 YYNGEE. CDR3 length: 15 amino acids. The DNA of the CDR3 is TGTGCCAGCAGCGTAGGGCAGGGGCTCTCCTACGAGCAGTACTTC. As protein: CASSVGQGLSYEQYF.

This chain joins TRBV25-1 and TRBJ1-3; D is unresolved. Per germline, CDR1 MGHDK and CDR2 SYGVNS. Trimming removed 3 bases from V and 1 base from J, with 7 bases in between. The CDR3 spans 14 residues. Here the CDR3 reads CASSDWVSGNTIYF. CDR3 DNA sequence: TGTGCCAGCAGTGATTGGGTTTCTGGAAACACCATATATTTT.

This clone was recorded only once. This chain links TRBV2 with TRBJ2-7; possible D gene TRBD1, 6 bases. Germline V CDR1 and CDR2: SNHLY, FYNNEI. Trimming took off 4 bases at V and 2 bases at J, with 6 bases between the two ends. The CDR3 length is 12 residues. CDR3: CASSAGAYEQYF. CDR3 DNA: TGTGCCAGCAGTGCAGGGGCCTACGAGCAGTACTTC.

The chain joins TRBV4-3 to TRBJ2-1, with D unresolved. In germline, CDR1 is LGHNA, CDR2 YSLEER. This CDR3 contains 16 residues. The germline V and J ends were trimmed by 4 bases and 1 base, with 14 bases remaining between them. CDR3 loop: CASSPRAQTSYNEQFF. CDR3 in DNA: TGCGCCAGCAGCCCCCGGGCACAAACATCCTACAATGAGCAGTTCTTC.

V and J are TRBV18 and TRBJ2-7; maybe TRBD2 (5 bases). Germline V lookup: CDR1 KGHSH, CDR2 LQKENI. V shed 1 base and J shed 3 bases, with 13 bases lying between them. The CDR3 length is 15 residues. CDR3 DNA sequence: TGTGCCAGCTCACCACGTGGAGGAGTAGACTACGAGCAGTACTTC. This encodes CASSPRGGVDYEQYF.

This chain links TRBV5-1 with TRBJ1-2, with TRBD1 as a possible D gene (6 bases). Trimming stripped 3 bases from V and 4 bases from J, with 22 bases between. In germline, CDR1 is SGHRS, CDR2 YFSETQ. The CDR3 has 17 amino acids. CDR3 nucleotide sequence: TGCGCCAGCAGCTCAGCTTTGGGAGAGGGGGACACCTATGGCTACACCTTC. It specifies CASSSALGEGDTYGYTF.

The chain employs TRBV14 and TRBJ2-1; 10 nucleotides match TRBD2. The V and J ends lost 0 bases and 5 bases, in that order; junction bases with no gene match: 4. CDR3 length: 16 residues. CDR1 is SGHDN, CDR2 FVKESK, per germline. The CDR3 here is CASSQDGLAGDNEQFF. CDR3 sequence (DNA): TGTGCCAGCAGCCAAGATGGGCTAGCGGGGGACAATGAGCAGTTCTTC.

The chain joins TRBV5-1 to TRBJ1-1, with D perhaps matching TRBD1 (6 bases). The CDR3 totals 17 residues. V gave up 2 bases and J gave up 0 bases, with 17 bases separating them. CDR1 is SGHRS and CDR2 is YFSETQ in the germline V gene. This chain's CDR3 is CASSLGRAGDLNTEAFF. The CDR3 DNA sequence: TGCGCCAGCAGCTTAGGACGGGCAGGGGATTTGAACACTGAAGCTTTCTTT.

The J gene is TRBJ1-2, the V gene TRBV5-6; D unresolved. Germline V gene data show CDR1 as SGHDT and CDR2 as YYEEEE. There are 13 residues in the CDR3. Trimming took 1 base from V and 1 from J, leaving 5 bases between them. This chain's CDR3 is CASSLTSNYGYTF. The CDR3, as DNA: TGTGCCAGCAGCTTGACCAGTAACTATGGCTACACCTTC.

This clone occurred once. The chain is built from TRBV9 and TRBJ2-2, with TRBD1 identical over 7 bases. CDR1 and CDR2 (germline): SGDLS, YYNGEE. The CDR3 length is 14 residues. V lost 0 bases, J lost 6 bases, and 2 bases stayed unmatched. The CDR3 coding sequence is TGTGCCAGCAGCGTAGAAACAGGGGCCGGGGAGCTGTTTTTT. Translated, it gives CASSVETGAGELFF.

The chain links TRBV7-2 to TRBJ2-7, with TRBD1 as a possible D gene (6 bases). The CDR3 consists of 13 residues. Trimming removed 5 bases from V and 4 bases from J, with 12 bases in between. Germline loops: CDR1 SGHTA, CDR2 FQGNSA. CDR3: CASSPGTIYEQYF. CDR3 in DNA: TGTGCCAGCAGCCCCGGGACAATTTACGAGCAGTACTTC.

The rearrangement uses TRBV30 and TRBJ2-1; D might be TRBD1 (5 bases). CDR1 is GTSNPN and CDR2 is SVGIG in the germline V gene (reference sequence). The CDR3 sequence is 13 residues long. Trimming stripped 2 bases from V and 5 bases from J, with 10 bases between. In nucleotides, the CDR3 is TGTGCCTGGAGTTCCCAAGGGGACAATGAGCAGTTCTTC. This gives the protein CAWSSQGDNEQFF. The variable domain in full, with the rest retrieved from reference TRBV30 and TRBJ2-1, is SQTIHQWPATLVQPVGSPLSLECTVEGTSNPNLYWYRQAAGRGLQLLFYSVGIGQISSEVPQNLSASRPQDRQFILSSKKLLLSDSGFYLCAWSSQGDNEQFFGPGTRLTVL.

The rearrangement uses TRBV18 and TRBJ2-7, with 7 bases identical to TRBD1. Germline CDR1 and CDR2: KGHSH and LQKENI. Germline trimming cut 5 bases from V and 5 bases from J; bases unmatched to any gene: 6. The CDR3 has 13 amino acids. The CDR3 coding sequence is TGTGCCAGCTCATCCAGACAGGGAGACGAGCAGTACTTC. This translates into CASSSRQGDEQYF.

The genes are TRBV6-6 and TRBJ1-2, with D perhaps TRBD1 (5 bases). V lost 10 bases and J lost 8, with 23 bases in between. The CDR3 has 14 amino acids. Germline V CDR1 and CDR2: MNHNY, SVGAGI (reference sequence). As DNA, the CDR3 is TGTGCCACCCTTGGGGAAGGGGCCCCGCGCGGCTACACCTTC. This sequence encodes CATLGEGAPRGYTF.

This chain connects TRBV6-5 to TRBJ2-7; 7 positions match TRBD1. Unmatched junction bases numbered 9, after V lost 8 bases and J lost 2 bases. Germline loops: CDR1 MNHEY, CDR2 SVGAGI. This CDR3 is built from 14 residues. CDR3 DNA: TGTGCCAGCGGGCGGACAGGCGATCCCTACGAGCAGTACTTC. Amino acid sequence: CASGRTGDPYEQYF.

By its share, this clone is large. The V and J genes are TRBV6-1 and TRBJ2-3; 11 nucleotides match TRBD1. Germline V gene lookup returns CDR1 MNHNS and CDR2 SASEGT. V trimming: 7 bases; J trimming: 3 bases; junction bases outside the gene matches: 3. The CDR3 totals 14 residues. The CDR3 spells CASMDRGRTDTQYF. The CDR3 DNA is TGTGCCAGCATGGACAGGGGGCGGACAGATACGCAGTATTTT.

This clone appeared a single time. The V and J genes are TRBV15 and TRBJ2-5; tentatively, D is TRBD2 (7 bases). Between the trimmed V and J ends, which lost 0 bases and 5 bases, there was a span of 13 bases. Germline V gene data show CDR1 as LNHNV and CDR2 as YYDKDF (reference sequence). This CDR3 contains 15 residues. CDR3: CATSRERGPGETQYF. CDR3 DNA sequence: TGTGCCACCAGCAGAGAGCGGGGGCCAGGGGAGACCCAGTACTTC.

The CDR3 sequence is CASSRTGEAFF. Here the CDR3 DNA reads TGTGCCAGCAGTCGAACAGGGGAAGCTTTCTTT. The J gene is TRBJ1-1, the V gene TRBV7-2; D is possibly TRBD1 (6 bases). V was clipped by 6 bases and J by 8 bases, with 10 bases between them. Germline-derived CDR1 and CDR2 are SGHTA and FQGNSA. CDR3 length equals 11 residues.

The chain employs TRBV5-1 and TRBJ2-3; D may be TRBD2 (6 bases). This CDR3 region has 15 residues. V lost 4 bases, J lost 0 bases, and 12 bases lay in between. Germline values: CDR1 SGHRS, CDR2 YFSETQ. CDR3 region: CASSRLVDSTDTQYF. CDR3 DNA: TGCGCCAGCAGCCGACTAGTCGATAGCACAGATACGCAGTATTTT.

The rearrangement links TRBV10-3 to TRBJ1-4, with 8 bases lining up with TRBD1. Germline CDR1 and CDR2: ENHRY and SYGVKD. This CDR3 has 15 residues. Trimming at V came to 0 bases and at J to 8 bases, leaving 5 bases not matched to a gene. The CDR3 bases are TGTGCCATCAGTGAGTCACAGGGGGTAGGCGAAAAACTGTTTTTT. Translating it yields CAISESQGVGEKLFF.

The chain carries TRBV6-5 and TRBJ2-7; 12 nucleotides match TRBD2. The CDR3 contains 15 residues. V lost 6 bases to trimming and J lost 6 bases; unmatched junction nucleotides: 9. CDR1 and CDR2 (germline): MNHEY, SVGAGI. The CDR3 region is CASSLKLAGGGEQYF. The CDR3 region has the DNA TGTGCCAGCAGCTTGAAACTAGCGGGAGGAGGCGAGCAGTACTTC.

This chain's CDR3 is CASSQGVQHEKLFF. CDR3 sequence (DNA): TGTGCCAGCAGCCAAGGTGTCCAACATGAAAAACTGTTTTTT. The chain joins TRBV4-2 to TRBJ1-4, with D hard to call. CDR1 is LGHNA, CDR2 YNFKEQ, per germline. V lost 1 base to trimming and J lost 6 bases, with 9 bases between them. The CDR3 consists of 14 residues.

The rearrangement uses TRBV7-2 and TRBJ2-2, with D possibly TRBD1 on 6 matching bases. Germline CDR1 SGHTA, CDR2 FQGNSA. With 9 bases removed from V and 4 bases from J, the gap between germline ends came to 18 bases. This CDR3 has 15 residues. CDR3 sequence reads: CASQQGRLTTGELFF. CDR3 DNA: TGTGCCAGTCAACAGGGACGCCTTACCACCGGGGAGCTGTTTTTT.

The chain employs TRBV28 and TRBJ1-2; D is unresolved. Germline values: CDR1 MDHEN, CDR2 SYDVKM. The CDR3 runs to 14 residues. The V and J ends lost 4 bases and 3 bases respectively, with 12 bases between them. The CDR3 reads CASSYGRTDYGYTF. CDR3 sequence (DNA): TGTGCCAGCAGTTATGGTAGGACGGACTATGGCTACACCTTC.

The genes are TRBV11-2 and TRBJ1-4, with TRBD1 identical over 7 bases. This CDR3 contains 14 residues. V shed 4 bases and J 6 bases; nucleotides not matched to a gene: 5. The germline gives CDR1 SGHAT, CDR2 FQNNGV. The CDR3 DNA follows: TGTGCCAGCAGCTCGAGGGGGCAGGATGAAAAACTGTTTTTT. It is translated as CASSSRGQDEKLFF.

The chain combines TRBV2 with TRBJ2-1, with D uncertain. Germline CDR1 SNHLY, CDR2 FYNNEI. The CDR3 runs to 10 residues. V dropped 5 bases and J dropped 8 bases, with 4 bases sitting between them. CDR3 protein: CASSTYEQFF. The CDR3 nucleotides read TGTGCCAGCAGTACCTATGAGCAGTTCTTC.

V is TRBV2 and J is TRBJ2-3, with D possibly TRBD1 on 6 matching bases. The V end lost 9 bases, the J end lost 14 bases, and 24 bases lay between the germline ends. Per germline, CDR1 SNHLY and CDR2 FYNNEI. This CDR3 has 13 residues. CDR3 DNA: TGTGCCAGTCGGACAGCGACGCAACGAATGGGGTATTTT. Protein product: CASRTATQRMGYF.